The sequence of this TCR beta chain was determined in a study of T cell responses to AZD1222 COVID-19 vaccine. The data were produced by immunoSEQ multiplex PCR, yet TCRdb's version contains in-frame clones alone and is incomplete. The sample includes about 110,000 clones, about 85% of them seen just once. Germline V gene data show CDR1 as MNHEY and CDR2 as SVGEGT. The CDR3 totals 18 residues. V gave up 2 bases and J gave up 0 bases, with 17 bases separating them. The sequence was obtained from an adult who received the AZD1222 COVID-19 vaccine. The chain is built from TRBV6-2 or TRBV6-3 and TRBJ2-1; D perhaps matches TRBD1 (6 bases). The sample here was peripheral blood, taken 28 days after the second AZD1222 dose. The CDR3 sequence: CASSYLLRQVSSYNEQFF. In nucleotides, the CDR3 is TGTGCCAGCAGTTACCTCCTTAGACAGGTTAGCTCCTACAATGAGCAGTTCTTC.